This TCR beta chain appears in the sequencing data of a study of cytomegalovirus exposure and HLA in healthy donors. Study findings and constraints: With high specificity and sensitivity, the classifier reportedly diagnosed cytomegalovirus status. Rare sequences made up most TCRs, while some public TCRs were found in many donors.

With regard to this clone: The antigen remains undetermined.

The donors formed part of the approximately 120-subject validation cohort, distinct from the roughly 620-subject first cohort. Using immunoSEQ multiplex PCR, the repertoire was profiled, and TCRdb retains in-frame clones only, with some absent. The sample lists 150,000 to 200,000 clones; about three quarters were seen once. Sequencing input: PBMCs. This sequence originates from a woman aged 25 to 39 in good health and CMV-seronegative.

The CDR3 here is CASSGTYEQYF. For the CDR3, the DNA is TGTGCCAGTAGTGGGACTTACGAGCAGTACTTC. V usage is TRBV19 and J usage is TRBJ2-7; possibly TRBD2 for D (6 bases). Germline V lookup: CDR1 LNHDA, CDR2 SQIVND (reference sequence). The CDR3 is 11 residues long. Trimming took 5 bases from V and 4 from J, leaving 6 bases between them.